The entry that follows covers one T cell receptor (beta chain) sequence. The CDR3 totals 16 residues. V lost 9 bases, J lost 4 bases, and 24 bases lay in between. Germline-derived CDR1 and CDR2 are ENHRY and SYGVKD. These data originate in a study of blood T cell repertoires in COVID-19. Study summary: Whether acute or convalescent, the COVID-19 samples came from the United States, Italy and Spain.

Per the authors' pipeline: Using reference gene primer amplification, nucleated cell counts were estimated. Clones were sequenced by immunoSEQ multiplex PCR, and TCRdb holds only the in-frame ones, with some missing. The DNA was the basis for D and trimming; V, J and clone size are from that table. The table includes about 250,000 clones, approximately 89% detected once. Source material: peripheral blood. The sequence came from an older woman who had recovered from COVID-19. The rearrangement uses TRBV10-3 and TRBJ1-2, with TRBD1 as a possible D gene (6 bases). CDR3 loop: CAIYGTEEVRGYGYTF. As DNA, the CDR3 is TGTGCCATTTACGGGACGGAGGAAGTCAGGGGCTATGGCTACACCTTC.